This entry lists 23 T cell receptor beta chains sequenced from one sample in a study of control samples from healthy donors and cancer patients. Assay used: immunoSEQ multiplex PCR; TCRdb lists only in-frame clones, some missing. The sample lists some 99,000 clones; around nine tenths were seen once. Sequencing was carried out using blood. Every receptor here comes from a woman in her forties or fifties in good health.

This clone was counted once. The CDR3 sequence is CASSSPGTTSTDTQYF. The CDR3 DNA is TGCGCCAGCAGCTCCCCTGGGACTACAAGCACAGATACGCAGTATTTT. The chain combines TRBV5-1 with TRBJ2-3, with 7 nucleotides matching TRBD2. The J segment lost 0 bases and the V segment lost 3 bases, leaving 7 bases of the junction unmatched. The CDR3 has 16 residues. Germline CDR1 is SGHRS and CDR2 is YFSETQ.

The V call is TRBV5-8, the J call TRBJ2-6; D gene uncertain. V dropped 5 bases and J dropped 1 base, with 4 bases sitting between them. CDR1 is SGHTS and CDR2 is YDEGEE in the germline V gene. The CDR3 contains 13 residues. This chain's CDR3 is CASRVSGANVLTF. CDR3 sequence (DNA): TGTGCCAGCAGGGTGTCTGGGGCCAACGTCCTGACTTTC. The full variable domain, its missing parts supplied by reference TRBV5-8 and TRBJ2-6, is EAGVTQSPTHLIKTRGQQATLRCSPISGHTSVYWYQQALGLGLQFLLWYDEGEERNRGNFPPRFSGRQFPNYSSELNVNALELEDSALYLCASRVSGANVLTFGAGSRLTVL.

This clone was found once. This sequence joins TRBV6-5 and TRBJ2-7; 9 bases match TRBD1. J was trimmed by 2 bases and V by 6 bases; bases with no gene match: 2. The CDR3 covers 13 residues. Germline-derived CDR1 and CDR2 are MNHEY and SVGAGI. The CDR3: CASSRDRAYEQYF. CDR3 nucleotide sequence: TGTGCCAGCAGCCGGGACAGGGCCTACGAGCAGTACTTC.

The J gene is TRBJ1-1, the V gene TRBV7-9; D is ambiguous. The V end lost 7 bases, the J end lost 2 bases, and 14 bases lay between the germline ends. Germline-derived CDR1 and CDR2 are SEHNR and FQNEAQ (reference sequence). The length of the CDR3 is 14 residues. CDR3 coding DNA: TGTGCCAGCACGACCCAAACCGCCAACACTGAAGCTTTCTTT. It yields the protein CASTTQTANTEAFF. The full variable domain, its missing parts supplied by reference TRBV7-9 and TRBJ1-1, is DTGVSQNPRHKITKRGQNVTFRCDPISEHNRLYWYRQTLGQGPEFLTYFQNEAQLEKSRLLSDRFSAERPKGSFSTLEIQRTEQGDSAMYLCASTTQTANTEAFFGQGTRLTVV.

The CDR3 sequence: CASSTAYGYTF. The DNA of the CDR3 is TGTGCCAGCAGTACGGCCTATGGCTACACCTTC. This chain uses TRBV7-9 with TRBJ1-2, with D hard to call. CDR1 is SEHNR and CDR2 is FQNEAQ in the germline V gene (reference sequence). Trimming shortened V by 6 bases and J by 4 bases, and 6 bases separated the two germline ends. There are 11 residues in the CDR3.

This chain uses TRBV18 with TRBJ1-2, with D possibly matching TRBD1 (6 bases). The V gene lost 4 bases and the J gene lost 8 bases, with 17 bases spanning the gap. Germline-derived CDR1 and CDR2 are KGHSH and LQKENI. This CDR3 region has 14 residues. The CDR3 region has the DNA TGTGCCAGCTCACTAGGCAGCAGGGGTTCGGGCTACACCTTC. It translates to CASSLGSRGSGYTF.

The V and J genes are TRBV6-5 and TRBJ1-3; D is undetermined. The CDR3 is 15 amino acids. Germline values: CDR1 MNHEY, CDR2 SVGAGI. The germline V and J ends were trimmed by 2 bases and 3 bases, with 11 bases remaining between them. The CDR3 nucleotides read TGTGCCAGCAGTTACGCCCTCGGATATGGAAACACCATATATTTT. Residues: CASSYALGYGNTIYF.

The CDR3 reads CASSQVVGETQYF. As DNA, the CDR3 is TGCGCCAGCAGCCAAGTTGTTGGAGAGACCCAGTACTTC. The chain uses TRBV4-1 and TRBJ2-5; D uncertain. Trimming pared 1 base from V and 4 bases from J, leaving 7 bases between. This CDR3 has 13 residues. Germline CDR1 and CDR2: MGHRA and YSYEKL.

The chain combines TRBV7-6 with TRBJ2-3, with 10 nucleotides matching TRBD2. Germline CDR1 is SGHVS and CDR2 is FNYEAQ. This CDR3 has 16 amino acids. The trim removed 7 bases at V and 2 bases at J, leaving 9 bases unmatched. The CDR3 nucleotides are TGTGCCAGCAAACTTCTAGCGGGGGCCCACACAGATACGCAGTATTTT. Translation: CASKLLAGAHTDTQYF.

The V call is TRBV5-1, the J call TRBJ2-1, with TRBD1 matching 12 bases. The V gene end was trimmed by 3 bases and the J gene end by 7 bases; junction bases not matched to a gene: 8. CDR1 is SGHRS and CDR2 is YFSETQ in the germline V gene. The CDR3 is 16 residues long. This CDR3 reads CASSSHGTGGSNEQFF. The CDR3 nucleotides are TGCGCCAGCAGCTCCCACGGGACAGGGGGCTCAAATGAGCAGTTCTTC.

V and J are TRBV4-2 and TRBJ1-5; D uncertain. CDR3 length: 18 amino acids. Germline V gives CDR1 LGHNA, CDR2 YNFKEQ. With 4 bases removed from V and 1 base from J, the gap between germline ends came to 20 bases. As DNA, the CDR3 is TGTGCCAGCAGCCGCACTCTGCCCGTCGGGTTAAGCAATCAGCCCCAGCATTTT. Translated, it gives CASSRTLPVGLSNQPQHF.

This rearrangement joins TRBV10-3 to TRBJ2-1; 10 nucleotides agree with TRBD2. This CDR3 is built from 16 residues. Germline values: CDR1 ENHRY, CDR2 SYGVKD. After removal of 5 bases from V and 2 bases from J, the junction contained 6 bases not matched to a gene. DNA for the CDR3: TGTGCCATCAGTCAAGCGGGGGGGACCGCCTACAATGAGCAGTTCTTC. It yields the protein CAISQAGGTAYNEQFF.

The J gene is TRBJ2-2, the V gene TRBV18; 7 nucleotides match TRBD1. Germline CDR1 is KGHSH and CDR2 is LQKENI. The junction had 5 bases not matched to a gene; V was cut back by 5 bases and J by 2 bases. CDR3 size: 15 residues. The CDR3 bases are TGTGCCAGCTCAATCGGGACAGCAAACACCGGGGAGCTGTTTTTT. It codes for CASSIGTANTGELFF. The full variable domain, its missing parts supplied by reference TRBV18 and TRBJ2-2, is NAGVMQNPRHLVRRRGQEARLRCSPMKGHSHVYWYRQLPEEGLKFMVYLQKENIIDESGMPKERFSAEFPKEGPSILRIQQVVRGDSAAYFCASSIGTANTGELFFGEGSRLTVL.

The chain joins TRBV19 to TRBJ1-5; D gene uncertain. Germline CDR1 is LNHDA and CDR2 is SQIVND (reference sequence). This CDR3 has 14 amino acids. V lost 7 bases and J 1 base, leaving 11 bases between the germline ends. This CDR3 reads CASKGFGSNQPQHF. The CDR3 region has the DNA TGTGCCAGTAAGGGTTTCGGGAGCAATCAGCCCCAGCATTTT.

The CDR3 DNA sequence: TGTGCCAGTCCAAGGACAGGGAGGTCTGGGGCCAACGTCCTGACTTTC. It codes for CASPRTGRSGANVLTF. This chain uses TRBV19 with TRBJ2-6; 8 nucleotides agree with TRBD1. Germline CDR1 and CDR2: LNHDA and SQIVND (reference sequence). This CDR3 has 16 residues. Trimming cost V 8 bases and J 1 base; bases outside gene matches: 7.

The gene calls are TRBV7-9 and TRBJ2-2; no definite D call. This CDR3 has 12 amino acids. Per germline, CDR1 SEHNR and CDR2 FQNEAQ (reference sequence). V lost 1 base and J 9 bases, leaving 6 bases between the germline ends. CDR3 sequence reads: CASSLVHRELFF. The CDR3 nucleotides are TGTGCCAGCAGCTTAGTTCATCGGGAGCTGTTTTTT.

The gene calls are TRBV6-5 and TRBJ1-5; D is uncertain. The germline V and J ends were trimmed by 10 bases and 0 bases, with 16 bases remaining between them. Per the germline V gene, CDR1 is MNHEY and CDR2 is SVGAGI. The CDR3 extends over 15 amino acids. This CDR3 is CATTPRAASNQPQHF. The CDR3 coding sequence is TGTGCCACCACACCGAGAGCAGCTAGCAATCAGCCCCAGCATTTT.

This clone was seen just once. The CDR3 protein is CASSPGQGISYEQYV. DNA of the CDR3: TGTGCCAGCAGTCCAGGACAGGGTATTTCTTACGAGCAGTACGTC. The chain joins TRBV6-5 to TRBJ2-7; 8 nucleotides match TRBD1. From germline, CDR1 is MNHEY and CDR2 SVGAGI. The CDR3 runs to 15 residues. The junction had 10 bases not matched to a gene; V was cut back by 5 bases and J by 4 bases.

This clone is a singleton in its sample. The chain uses TRBV2 and TRBJ1-2; 9 nucleotides line up with TRBD1. CDR3 size: 13 residues. Germline-derived CDR1 and CDR2 are SNHLY and FYNNEI. Trimming took 6 bases from V and 4 from J; bases not matched to a gene: 3. The CDR3 loop is CASSRTGAYGYTF. The CDR3 DNA reads TGTGCCAGCAGCCGGACAGGGGCCTATGGCTACACCTTC.

The V call is TRBV24-1, the J call TRBJ2-1; 12 bases align to TRBD2. The CDR3 is 19 amino acids. With V trimmed by 4 bases and J by 6 bases, 15 bases remained unmatched. Germline loops: CDR1 KGHDR, CDR2 SFDVKD. CDR3 bases: TGTGCCACCAGTGACGGGTTTAACCCTAGCGGGAGGGCCCCCAATGAGCAGTTCTTC. Amino acid sequence: CATSDGFNPSGRAPNEQFF.

The V call is TRBV5-6, the J call TRBJ2-3; TRBD1 agrees at 8 bases. The CDR3 has 16 residues. The germline V gene encodes CDR1 SGHDT and CDR2 YYEEEE. J was trimmed by 5 bases and V by 0 bases; bases with no gene match: 8. This CDR3 is CASSLAQGAEKDTQYF. The CDR3 coding sequence is TGTGCCAGCAGCTTGGCTCAGGGGGCGGAGAAAGATACGCAGTATTTT.

The genes are TRBV5-1 and TRBJ1-5, with TRBD1 as a possible D gene (6 bases). Germline V gene data show CDR1 as SGHRS and CDR2 as YFSETQ. CDR3 length equals 16 residues. Trimming removed 4 bases at V and 2 bases at J, with 16 bases between. The chain's CDR3 is CASSPGDRTGNQPQHF. CDR3 bases: TGCGCCAGCAGCCCGGGTGACAGGACCGGCAATCAGCCCCAGCATTTT.

The CDR3 bases are TGTGCCATCAGTGACCCCGGTCGGGCCTCTGGAAACACCATATATTTT. It encodes CAISDPGRASGNTIYF. This chain links TRBV10-3 with TRBJ1-3; D is uncertain. Germline CDR1 and CDR2: ENHRY and SYGVKD. There are 16 residues in the CDR3. V was shortened by 3 bases and J by 0 bases, with 12 bases between the two germline ends.